This TCR beta chain originates from a study of identifying expanded T cells in peripheral blood. Study results and limitations: Two-week clone count variance significantly increased as total template count grew. Over approximately two and four weeks, about 15 and 19 clones changed, versus 1.2 between replicates.

TCRdb's table, derived via immunoSEQ multiplex PCR, lists solely in-frame clones and lacks some. The sample has around 66,000 clones; 80% to 90% are singletons. A remark on this clone: Antigen: not known.

Germline V gene lookup returns CDR1 SEHNR and CDR2 FQNEAQ (reference sequence). V dropped 1 base and J dropped 4 bases, with 13 bases sitting between them. The CDR3 extends over 16 amino acids. No infections or other immune events were documented during collection. The source material was blood. The chain has TRBV7-9 and TRBJ2-2; weak D call: TRBD1 (5 bases). The receptor was derived from a person aged 18 to 75 in good health. The CDR3 nucleotides are TGTGCCAGCAGCTTAGAGGACATGAGTAGCACCGGGGAGCTGTTTTTT. Translation gives CASSLEDMSSTGELFF.